A selection of T cell receptor gamma chains follows, all from one sample in a study of gamma-delta T cells after stem cell transplantation. TCRdb processed the RT-PCR reads again with the CATT caller. Of 950 to 1,500 gamma-chain clones listed, around 3% are singletons. The specimen sequenced was gamma-delta T cells. These receptor sequences come from a human donor. It is not recorded whose cells these are; they may come from a transplant donor. The CDR3 runs from the conserved cysteine through the conserved F or W. Fields, in order: clone size, J gene, V gene, CDR3 protein, CDR3 DNA. Expanded clones get a size class; other rows say once, few or many, or leave the size out.

abundance: medium-sized
j_gene: TRGJP
v_gene: TRGV9
CDR3aa: CALWEVKGQELGKKIKVF
CDR3nt: TGTGCCTTGTGGGAGGTGAAGGGACAAGAGTTGGGCAAAAAAATCAAGGTATTT

abundance: large
j_gene: TRGJ1/TRGJ2
v_gene: TRGV9
CDR3aa: CALWTAIKKLF
CDR3nt: TGTGCCTTGTGGACTGCGATCAAGAAACTCTTT

abundance: medium-sized
j_gene: TRGJP2
v_gene: TRGV8
CDR3aa: CATWESSSDWIKTF
CDR3nt: TGTGCCACCTGGGAATCTAGTAGTGATTGGATCAAGACGTTT

abundance: few
j_gene: TRGJP
v_gene: TRGV9
CDR3aa: CALWERKLGKKIKVF
CDR3nt: TGTGCCTTGTGGGAGCGTAAGTTGGGCAAAAAAATCAAGGTATTT

abundance: medium-sized
j_gene: TRGJP
v_gene: TRGV9
CDR3aa: CALWEVQAELGKKIKVF
CDR3nt: TGTGCCTTGTGGGAGGTGCAGGCTGAGTTGGGCAAAAAAATCAAGGTATTT

abundance: hyperexpanded
j_gene: TRGJ1/TRGJ2
v_gene: TRGV9
CDR3aa: CALWEVQTLHYKKLF
CDR3nt: TGTGCCTTGTGGGAGGTGCAAACCCTGCATTATAAGAAACTCTTT

abundance: few
j_gene: TRGJP1
v_gene: TRGV8
CDR3aa: CATWDRTCTTGWFKIF
CDR3nt: TGTGCCACCTGGGATAGGACTTGTACCACTGGTTGGTTCAAGATATTT

abundance: large
j_gene: TRGJP
v_gene: TRGV9
CDR3aa: CALWEDQELGKKIKVF
CDR3nt: TGTGCCTTGTGGGAGGACCAAGAGTTGGGCAAAAAAATCAAGGTATTT

abundance: medium-sized
j_gene: TRGJ1/TRGJ2
v_gene: TRGV2
CDR3aa: CATWEGGLYYKKLF
CDR3nt: TGTGCCACCTGGGAGGGGGGGCTTTATTATAAGAAACTCTTT

abundance: large
j_gene: TRGJP
v_gene: TRGV9
CDR3aa: CALWEVAELGKKIKVF
CDR3nt: TGTGCCTTGTGGGAGGTGGCTGAGTTGGGCAAAAAAATCAAGGTATTT

abundance: medium-sized
j_gene: TRGJP1
v_gene: TRGV8
CDR3aa: CTLTGWFKIF
CDR3nt: TGTACCCTCACTGGTTGGTTCAAGATATTT

abundance: medium-sized
j_gene: TRGJ1/TRGJ2
v_gene: TRGV2
CDR3aa: CATWDGPYKKLF
CDR3nt: TGTGCCACCTGGGACGGGCCTTATAAGAAACTCTTT

abundance: medium-sized
j_gene: TRGJ1/TRGJ2
v_gene: TRGV2
CDR3aa: CATWDGLRDYKKLF
CDR3nt: TGTGCCACCTGGGACGGGCTGAGGGATTATAAGAAACTCTTT

abundance: medium-sized
j_gene: TRGJ1/TRGJ2
v_gene: TRGV9
CDR3aa: CALWEVQINHNYYKKLF
CDR3nt: TGTGCCTTGTGGGAGGTCCAGATTAACCACAATTATTATAAGAAACTCTTT

abundance: medium-sized
j_gene: TRGJ1/TRGJ2
v_gene: TRGV2
CDR3aa: CATWDGACYKKLF
CDR3nt: TGTGCCACCTGGGACGGCGCGTGTTATAAGAAACTCTTT

abundance: medium-sized
j_gene: TRGJ1/TRGJ2
v_gene: TRGV4
CDR3aa: CATWAVEALNYYKKLF
CDR3nt: TGTGCCACCTGGGCCGTTGAAGCTCTCAATTATTATAAGAAACTCTTT

abundance: large
j_gene: TRGJ1/TRGJ2
v_gene: TRGV8
CDR3aa: CATWAVYKKLF
CDR3nt: TGTGCCACCTGGGCCGTTTATAAGAAACTCTTT

abundance: NA
j_gene: TRGJP
v_gene: TRGV9
CDR3aa: CALWERELGKKIKVF
CDR3nt: TGTGCCTTGTGGGAACGGGAGTTGGGCAAAAAAATCAAGGTATTT

abundance: few
j_gene: TRGJP
v_gene: TRGV9
CDR3aa: CALWEVGPLGKKIEVF
CDR3nt: TGTGCCTTGTGGGAGGTTGGCCCGTTGGGCAAAAAAATCGAGGTATTT

abundance: medium-sized
j_gene: TRGJ1/TRGJ2
v_gene: TRGV2
CDR3aa: CATWDGNHKKLF
CDR3nt: TGTGCCACCTGGGACGGGAACCATAAGAAACTCTTT

abundance: large
j_gene: TRGJ1/TRGJ2
v_gene: TRGV4
CDR3aa: CATWDLRYKKLF
CDR3nt: TGTGCCACCTGGGATCTACGTTATAAGAAACTCTTT

abundance: large
j_gene: TRGJ1/TRGJ2
v_gene: TRGV9
CDR3aa: CALWEVQDYKKLF
CDR3nt: TGTGCCTTGTGGGAGGTGCAAGACTATAAGAAACTCTTT

abundance: NA
j_gene: TRGJP
v_gene: TRGV9
CDR3aa: CALWEAQLGKKIKVF
CDR3nt: TGTGCCTTGTGGGAGGCCCAGTTGGGCAAAAAAATCAAGGTATTT

abundance: large
j_gene: TRGJ1/TRGJ2
v_gene: TRGV9
CDR3aa: CALWATDYYKKLF
CDR3nt: TGTGCCTTGTGGGCTACGGATTATTATAAGAAACTCTTT

abundance: medium-sized
j_gene: TRGJP
v_gene: TRGV9
CDR3aa: CALSREELGKKIKVF
CDR3nt: TGTGCCTTGTCCCGAGAGGAGTTGGGCAAAAAAATCAAGGTATTT

abundance: medium-sized
j_gene: TRGJ1/TRGJ2
v_gene: TRGV4
CDR3aa: CATWDGPPIYYKKLF
CDR3nt: TGTGCCACCTGGGATGGGCCCCCTATTTATTATAAGAAACTCTTT

abundance: large
j_gene: TRGJP
v_gene: TRGV9
CDR3aa: CALWEVQGLGKKIKVF
CDR3nt: TGTGCCTTGTGGGAGGTGCAGGGGTTGGGCAAAAAAATCAAGGTATTT

abundance: large
j_gene: TRGJ1/TRGJ2
v_gene: TRGV9
CDR3aa: CALWEALYKKLF
CDR3nt: TGTGCCTTGTGGGAGGCGCTGTATAAGAAACTCTTT

abundance: medium-sized
j_gene: TRGJP
v_gene: TRGV9
CDR3aa: CALWEVFQELGKKIKVF
CDR3nt: TGTGCCTTGTGGGAGGTGTTTCAAGAGTTGGGCAAAAAAATCAAGGTATTT

abundance: NA
j_gene: TRGJ1/TRGJ2
v_gene: TRGV2
CDR3aa: CATWDEGGNKKLF
CDR3nt: TGTGCCACCTGGGACGAGGGTGGGAATAAGAAACTCTTT

abundance: large
j_gene: TRGJ1/TRGJ2
v_gene: TRGV9
CDR3aa: CALWEARIYYKKLF
CDR3nt: TGTGCCTTGTGGGAGGCGCGCATTTATTATAAGAAACTCTTT

abundance: NA
j_gene: TRGJP
v_gene: TRGV9
CDR3aa: CALWEVRPPELGKKIKVF
CDR3nt: TGTGCCTTGTGGGAGGTGCGGCCCCCGGAGTTGGGCAAAAAAATCAAGGTATTT

abundance: NA
j_gene: TRGJP
v_gene: TRGV9
CDR3aa: CALWEVTQEELGKKIKVF
CDR3nt: TGTGCCTTGTGGGAGGTGACCCAAGAGGAGTTGGGCAAAAAAATCAAGGTATTT

abundance: large
j_gene: TRGJ1/TRGJ2
v_gene: TRGV2
CDR3aa: CATWDGLGKLF
CDR3nt: TGTGCCACCTGGGACGGGCTGGGGAAACTCTTT

abundance: few
j_gene: TRGJP
v_gene: TRGV9
CDR3aa: CALWEVQRGLGKKIKVF
CDR3nt: TGTGCCTTGTGGGAGGTGCAGCGGGGGTTGGGCAAAAAAATCAAGGTATTT

abundance: large
j_gene: TRGJP
v_gene: TRGV9
CDR3aa: CALWDSQELGKKIKVF
CDR3nt: TGTGCCTTGTGGGACTCGCAAGAGTTGGGCAAAAAAATCAAGGTATTT

abundance: few
j_gene: TRGJ1/TRGJ2
v_gene: TRGV2
CDR3aa: CATRDGLGKLF
CDR3nt: TGTGCCACCCGGGACGGGCTTGGGAAACTCTTT

abundance: medium-sized
j_gene: TRGJ1/TRGJ2
v_gene: TRGV9
CDR3aa: CALWEAIYYKKLF
CDR3nt: TGTGCCTTGTGGGAGGCCATTTATTATAAGAAACTCTTT

abundance: medium-sized
j_gene: TRGJP
v_gene: TRGV9
CDR3aa: CALWEPGELGKKIKVF
CDR3nt: TGTGCCTTGTGGGAGCCTGGGGAGTTGGGCAAAAAAATCAAGGTATTT

abundance: medium-sized
j_gene: TRGJ1/TRGJ2
v_gene: TRGV9
CDR3aa: CALWEDLKGYKKLF
CDR3nt: TGTGCCTTGTGGGAGGACTTAAAGGGGTATAAGAAACTCTTT

abundance: medium-sized
j_gene: TRGJ1/TRGJ2
v_gene: TRGV2
CDR3aa: CATWVAASNYYKKLF
CDR3nt: TGTGCCACCTGGGTCGCCGCGTCGAATTATTATAAGAAACTCTTT

abundance: medium-sized
j_gene: TRGJ1/TRGJ2
v_gene: TRGV2
CDR3aa: CATWDVFRLNYKKLF
CDR3nt: TGTGCCACCTGGGACGTATTCCGCTTAAATTATAAGAAACTCTTT

abundance: large
j_gene: TRGJ1/TRGJ2
v_gene: TRGV9
CDR3aa: CALWEVHTEKLF
CDR3nt: TGTGCCTTGTGGGAGGTGCATACTGAGAAACTCTTT

abundance: medium-sized
j_gene: TRGJP1
v_gene: TRGV9
CDR3aa: CALNVYTTGWFKIF
CDR3nt: TGTGCCTTGAACGTCTATACCACTGGTTGGTTCAAGATATTT

abundance: large
j_gene: TRGJP
v_gene: TRGV9
CDR3aa: CALWETPLQELGKKIKVF
CDR3nt: TGTGCCTTGTGGGAGACTCCTTTGCAAGAGTTGGGCAAAAAAATCAAGGTATTT

abundance: medium-sized
j_gene: TRGJ1/TRGJ2
v_gene: TRGV9
CDR3aa: CALWEVPPVSYKKLF
CDR3nt: TGTGCCTTGTGGGAGGTGCCCCCAGTTAGCTATAAGAAACTCTTT

abundance: medium-sized
j_gene: TRGJ1/TRGJ2
v_gene: TRGV2
CDR3aa: CATWDGRGKKLF
CDR3nt: TGTGCCACCTGGGACGGGCGCGGCAAGAAACTCTTT

abundance: medium-sized
j_gene: TRGJP1
v_gene: TRGV2
CDR3aa: CAEYATGWFKIF
CDR3nt: TGTGCCGAATACGCCACTGGTTGGTTCAAGATATTT

abundance: medium-sized
j_gene: TRGJ1/TRGJ2
v_gene: TRGV3
CDR3aa: CATWAWGYKKLF
CDR3nt: TGTGCCACCTGGGCCTGGGGGTATAAGAAACTCTTT

abundance: medium-sized
j_gene: TRGJ1/TRGJ2
v_gene: TRGV9
CDR3aa: CALWEVKKKLF
CDR3nt: TGTGCCTTGTGGGAGGTGAAAAAGAAACTCTTT

abundance: medium-sized
j_gene: TRGJ1/TRGJ2
v_gene: TRGV9
CDR3aa: CALPVRAGRLF
CDR3nt: TGTGCCTTGCCCGTGCGGGCGGGGAGACTCTTT

abundance: medium-sized
j_gene: TRGJ1/TRGJ2
v_gene: TRGV2
CDR3aa: CATWDGRARYKKLF
CDR3nt: TGTGCCACCTGGGACGGGCGGGCCCGTTATAAGAAACTCTTT

abundance: large
j_gene: TRGJP
v_gene: TRGV9
CDR3aa: CALWEVRELGKKIKVF
CDR3nt: TGTGCCTTGTGGGAGGTGCGGGAGTTGGGCAAAAAAATCAAGGTATTT

abundance: few
j_gene: TRGJ1/TRGJ2
v_gene: TRGV8
CDR3aa: CAAWQPNNKKLF
CDR3nt: TGTGCCGCCTGGCAACCCAATAATAAGAAACTCTTT

abundance: medium-sized
j_gene: TRGJ1/TRGJ2
v_gene: TRGV3
CDR3aa: CATWDRWSYKKLF
CDR3nt: TGTGCCACCTGGGACAGGTGGAGTTATAAGAAACTCTTT

abundance: few
j_gene: TRGJ1/TRGJ2
v_gene: TRGV4
CDR3aa: CATWDGPNYYKKLF
CDR3nt: TGTGCCACCTGGGATGGACCGAATTATTATAAGAAACTCTTT

abundance: medium-sized
j_gene: TRGJ1/TRGJ2
v_gene: TRGV2
CDR3aa: CATWDGIYYKKLF
CDR3nt: TGTGCCACCTGGGACGGTATTTATTATAAGAAACTCTTT